The rows below give T cell receptor beta chains drawn from one sample of a study of T cell responses to AZD1222 COVID-19 vaccine. The protocol was immunoSEQ multiplex PCR, while the TCRdb copy is restricted to in-frame clones and leaves out a portion. Of around 130,000 clones listed, roughly 90% are singletons. The source was peripheral blood, collected 28 days after the second AZD1222 dose. Every receptor here comes from an adult who received the AZD1222 COVID-19 vaccine. Each CDR3 is given with its conserved first and last residue. A D gene is named only where the DNA matches it firmly. Size is omitted from some rows. Given values are once, few, many or a class for expanded clones.

TRBD1 | TRBJ1-3 | TRBV2 | few | TGTGCCAGCAGTGACGCGGACAGGGGTGAGGTTAGGAACACCATATATTTT | CASSDADRGEVRNTIYF
. | TRBJ1-6 | TRBV5-6 | . | TGTGCCAGCAGCCGTACAAGGGAATCACCCCTCCACTTT | CASSRTRESPLHF
TRBD1 | TRBJ1-2 | TRBV7-2 | many | TGTGCCAGCAGCTTAATGGGACAGGTACCCTCCTATGGCTACACCTTC | CASSLMGQVPSYGYTF
. | TRBJ2-7 | TRBV7-8 | . | TGTGCCAGCAGCTTAGGTCAGACCTCGGGCGAGCAGTACTTC | CASSLGQTSGEQYF
. | TRBJ1-2 | TRBV11-3 | . | TGTGCCAGCAGCTTATACCTCGGACACTATGGCTACACCTTC | CASSLYLGHYGYTF
. | TRBJ1-6 | TRBV4-3 | . | TGCGCCAGCAGCCAAGAGGGGAGGCGCAATTCACCCCTCCACTTT | CASSQEGRRNSPLHF
TRBD1 | TRBJ2-5 | TRBV2 | . | TGTGCCAGCAGTGAAACAGGGGTGGAGACCCAGTACTTC | CASSETGVETQYF
TRBD2 | TRBJ2-3 | TRBV19 | . | TGTGCCAGTAGTATCCGACTAGCGGGGGGGACTAGCACAGATACGCAGTATTTT | CASSIRLAGGTSTDTQYF
. | TRBJ1-1 | TRBV4-3 | . | TGCGCCAGCAGCCAAGTTGGGAGGGGGAACACTGAAGCTTTCTTT | CASSQVGRGNTEAFF
. | TRBJ2-7 | TRBV9 | . | TGTGCCAGCAGCGTAGACCAGGGGGGCGAGCAGTACTTC | CASSVDQGGEQYF
. | TRBJ2-3 | TRBV10-3 | . | TGTGCCATCAGTGAGGGGAAGGGCACAGATACGCAGTATTTT | CAISEGKGTDTQYF
TRBD1 | TRBJ2-7 | TRBV7-2 | . | TGTGCCAGCAGCTTATTCGACAGGGGGGGATACGAGCAGTACTTC | CASSLFDRGGYEQYF
. | TRBJ2-5 | TRBV6-5 | . | TGTGCCAGCAGTTGGGCAGAATATGAGACCCAGTACTTC | CASSWAEYETQYF
. | TRBJ1-3 | TRBV4-3 | . | TGCGCCAGCAGCCAAGCGGGAAACACCATATATTTT | CASSQAGNTIYF
. | TRBJ2-2 | TRBV6-5 | . | TGTGCCAGCAGCAGCGACAGGAACACCGGGGAGCTGTTTTTT | CASSSDRNTGELFF
. | TRBJ2-7 | TRBV18 | once | TGTGCCAGCTCACCCGGAGCCGCCTACGAGCAGTACTTC | CASSPGAAYEQYF
TRBD1 | TRBJ1-1 | TRBV5-1 | . | TGCGCCAGCAGCATCTCCGACAGGGCGACTGAAGCTTTCTTT | CASSISDRATEAFF
. | TRBJ1-2 | TRBV7-6 | once | TGTGCCAGCAGCTTACTGGGCATGGGTGGCTACACCTTC | CASSLLGMGGYTF
TRBD1 | TRBJ2-7 | TRBV11-3 | . | TGTGCCAGCAGCGTTCCCGGGACAGGGAGACTCGAGGAGCAGTACTTC | CASSVPGTGRLEEQYF
TRBD2 | TRBJ2-2 | TRBV7-8 | . | TGTGCCAGCAGCCCCACGGTAGCGGGGTCGAACACCGGGGAGCTGTTTTTT | CASSPTVAGSNTGELFF
TRBD2 | TRBJ2-5 | TRBV2 | . | TGTGCCAGCGGGACTAGCGGAGTAGAGACCCAGTACTTC | CASGTSGVETQYF
. | TRBJ1-1 | TRBV18 | . | TGTGCCAGCTCACCCGCACAGCCCGCCGGGAACACTGAAGCTTTCTTT | CASSPAQPAGNTEAFF
TRBD1 | TRBJ1-5 | TRBV28 | . | TGTGCCAGCAGTGAGGGACAGGGGGGGTTTAATAGCAATCAGCCCCAGCATTTT | CASSEGQGGFNSNQPQHF
. | TRBJ2-1 | TRBV28 | . | TGTGCCAGCACCACGGGCCTCAGGGACAATGAGCAGTTCTTC | CASTTGLRDNEQFF
. | TRBJ2-7 | TRBV19 | . | TGTGCCAGTAGTACGTCGAGGGCCTACGAGCAGTACTTC | CASSTSRAYEQYF
. | TRBJ2-3 | TRBV6-5 | . | TGTGCCAGCAAGTCCACATCAGATACGCAGTATTTT | CASKSTSDTQYF
. | TRBJ2-2 | TRBV27 | . | TGTGCCAGCAGTCCCACCGGACGGCGCTCGAACACCGGGGAGCTGTTTTTT | CASSPTGRRSNTGELFF
. | TRBJ1-5 | TRBV7-3 | . | TGTGCCAGCAGCTTAAGTGCGGGGCCCCATCAGCCCCAGCATTTT | CASSLSAGPHQPQHF
TRBD1 | TRBJ1-3 | TRBV6-6 | . | TGTGCCAGCAGTGTGACAGGGGAGGCCATATATTTT | CASSVTGEAIYF
. | TRBJ1-6 | TRBV28 | . | TGTGCCAGCAGTTCCTTCCCCGGACAAAATAATTCACCCCTCCACTTT | CASSSFPGQNNSPLHF
TRBD1 | TRBJ2-1 | TRBV6-6 | few | TGTGCCAGCAACCCGAGACAGGGCCACAATGAGCAGTTCTTC | CASNPRQGHNEQFF
. | TRBJ2-3 | TRBV12-3/TRBV12-4 | few | TGTGCCAGCAGTTTGAACAGACAAGATACGCAGTATTTT | CASSLNRQDTQYF
. | TRBJ1-5 | TRBV7-8 | . | TGTGCCAGCAGCTCCCAGGGGTCTCTTAATCAGCCCCAGCATTTT | CASSSQGSLNQPQHF
TRBD2 | TRBJ2-5 | TRBV14 | . | TGTGCCAGCAGCCAAGACCCAGCGGGGGGGGAGACCCAGTACTTC | CASSQDPAGGETQYF
. | TRBJ1-2 | TRBV12-3/TRBV12-4 | . | TGTGCCAGCAGATCAGGGAGATATGGCTACACCTTC | CASRSGRYGYTF
. | TRBJ1-2 | TRBV12-3/TRBV12-4 | . | TGTGCCAGCAGTTTAACCCCCTTCGGCGACTACACCTTC | CASSLTPFGDYTF
. | TRBJ1-4 | TRBV15 | . | TGTGCCACCAGCAGGTCTTGGCAGGAAAATGAAAAACTGTTTTTT | CATSRSWQENEKLFF
. | TRBJ2-3 | TRBV5-1 | . | TGCGCCAGCAGCCCCCTCGCGGTCGGGGCCGATACGCAGTATTTT | CASSPLAVGADTQYF
. | TRBJ1-6 | TRBV2 | . | TGTGCCAGCAGGGTTATAGGACAATCCTCACCCCTCCACTTT | CASRVIGQSSPLHF